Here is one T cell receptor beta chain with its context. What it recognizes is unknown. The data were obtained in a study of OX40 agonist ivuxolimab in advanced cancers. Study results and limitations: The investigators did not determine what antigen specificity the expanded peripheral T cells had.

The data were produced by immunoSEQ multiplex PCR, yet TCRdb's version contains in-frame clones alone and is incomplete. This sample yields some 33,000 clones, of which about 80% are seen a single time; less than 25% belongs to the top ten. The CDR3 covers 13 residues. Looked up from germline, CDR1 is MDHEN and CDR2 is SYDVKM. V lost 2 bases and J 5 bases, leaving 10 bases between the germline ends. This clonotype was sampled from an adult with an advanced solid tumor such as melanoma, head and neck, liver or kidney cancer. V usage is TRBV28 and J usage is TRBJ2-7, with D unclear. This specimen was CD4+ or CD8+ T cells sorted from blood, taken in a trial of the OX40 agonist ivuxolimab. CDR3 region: CASSLLRVNEQYF. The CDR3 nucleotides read TGTGCCAGCAGTTTACTTAGGGTTAACGAGCAGTACTTC.